This TCR beta chain was retrieved from a study of blood T cell repertoires in COVID-19. Study as a whole: Donors in the United States, Italy and Spain gave samples during acute or convalescent COVID-19.

Per the study methods: Scientists estimated how many nucleated cells there were by amplifying reference gene primers. Sequencing used immunoSEQ multiplex PCR; TCRdb keeps in-frame clones, though not all of them. For V, J and clone size, that table is used; D and trimming come from the DNA. The table shows about 130,000 clones, with 90% occurring only once. The CDR3 spans 16 residues. V was cut by 2 bases and J by 1 base, with 12 bases left in between. From germline, CDR1 is MGHDK and CDR2 SYGVNS. The chain combines TRBV25-1 with TRBJ1-3, with D perhaps matching TRBD1 (5 bases). The sequenced sample was peripheral blood. The receptor was derived from a man in his forties or fifties with active COVID-19. The CDR3 DNA sequence: TGTGCCAGCAGTGAACAGGGTCTAGGGTCTGGAAACACCATATATTTT. It translates to CASSEQGLGSGNTIYF.